The TCR beta chain described here comes from a study of cytomegalovirus exposure and HLA in healthy donors. Findings and limits, study-wide: The study put some 150 TCR beta chains on its list as cytomegalovirus-associated.

Each of the donors was a healthy bone marrow donor. With regard to this clone: The antigen is unknown.

V dropped 3 bases and J dropped 4 bases, with 3 bases sitting between them. Germline-derived CDR1 and CDR2 are SNHLY and FYNNEI. The length of the CDR3 is 11 residues. The PCR made use of 60 Vbeta and 13 Jbeta primers. Generated by immunoSEQ multiplex PCR, the TCRdb table keeps only in-frame clones and is missing some. In the table there are 150,000 to 200,000 clones, about 80% of which are singletons. The material sequenced was PBMCs. This receptor was identified in a woman younger than 30 in good health and CMV-seropositive. The chain carries TRBV2 and TRBJ1-2; D gene unclear. The CDR3 DNA reads as TGTGCCAGCAGTGACTCCTATGGCTACACCTTC. Protein product: CASSDSYGYTF.